These T cell receptor beta chains were read from a single sample in a study of CD8 T cells in ankylosing spondylitis. TCRdb fed the 5' RACE reads into MiXCR, producing one record per CDR3 protein. The sample has about 200,000 distinct CDR3 sequences, around 13% seen once. The specimen sequenced was blood, either unsorted or a sorted T cell fraction (not recorded which). These receptors were taken from a male donor with ankylosing spondylitis or in good health (not recorded which). CDR3s include the opening cysteine and the closing phenylalanine or tryptophan. Each record gives: D gene, clone size, J gene, V gene, CDR3 length, CDR3 protein, CDR3 DNA. A D gene is named only where the DNA matches it firmly. A clone size is listed for some rows: how often the clone was seen (once, few, many), or a class if it is expanded.

NA	NA	TRBJ2-3	TRBV28	18	CACSLRLWGPFYTDTQYF	TGTGCCTGCAGTTTAAGATTATGGGGACCATTTTACACAGATACGCAGTATTTT
NA	few	TRBJ2-3	TRBV15	17	CATSRDNGGGLTDTQYF	TGTGCCACCAGCAGAGATAACGGGGGCGGCCTCACAGATACGCAGTATTTT
NA	few	TRBJ2-5	TRBV21-1	14	CASSSPDRRETQYF	TGTGCCAGCAGCTCCCCGGACAGGAGGGAGACCCAGTACTTC
TRBD2	NA	TRBJ2-1	TRBV4-1	16	CASSHPTSDLQDEQFF	TGCGCCAGCAGCCATCCGACTAGCGATTTACAGGATGAGCAGTTCTTC
TRBD2	NA	TRBJ2-5	TRBV19	13	CASSMSGGETQYF	TGTGCCAGTAGTATGAGCGGGGGAGAGACCCAGTACTTC
TRBD1	NA	TRBJ2-3	TRBV10-3	16	CAIRDPAGGGTDTQYF	TGTGCCATCAGAGACCCCGCAGGGGGCGGCACAGATACGCAGTATTTT
TRBD1	few	TRBJ2-7	TRBV13	15	CASRTRTGPTYEQYF	TGTGCCAGCAGAACAAGGACAGGACCCACCTACGAGCAGTACTTC
NA	NA	TRBJ2-3	TRBV18	16	CASSLDGDPITDTQYF	TGTGCCAGCTCACTCGACGGGGACCCTATCACAGATACGCAGTATTTT
NA	few	TRBJ2-1	TRBV7-6	13	CASSSSSDYEQFF	TGTGCCAGCAGCTCCTCTAGTGACTATGAGCAGTTCTTC
NA	many	TRBJ2-7	TRBV4-1	16	CASSQDPAESSYEQYF	TGCGCCAGCAGCCAAGATCCAGCGGAAAGCTCCTACGAGCAGTACTTC
TRBD2	many	TRBJ2-1	TRBV20-1	15	CSARGPSGDHNEQFF	TGCAGTGCTAGAGGGCCAAGCGGGGACCACAATGAGCAGTTCTTC
NA	few	TRBJ1-1	TRBV3-1	14	CAPDSVGGGTEAFF	TGTGCCCCCGATAGCGTTGGGGGAGGCACTGAAGCTTTCTTT
TRBD1	NA	TRBJ2-7	TRBV6-1	14	CASRDGTGGDEQYF	TGTGCCAGCAGGGACGGGACAGGGGGGGACGAGCAGTACTTC
NA	once	TRBJ1-1	TRBV7-9	12	CASSKGVDQAFF	TGTGCCAGCAGCAAAGGGGTTGATCAAGCTTTCTTT
NA	few	TRBJ2-1	TRBV20-1	15	CSAVPPGTLNNEQFF	TGCAGTGCTGTACCTCCCGGGACTCTAAACAATGAGCAGTTCTTC
TRBD2	NA	TRBJ2-3	TRBV5-6	12	CASTRGGDTQYF	TGTGCCAGCACCCGGGGGGGGGATACGCAGTATTTT
TRBD2	few	TRBJ2-3	TRBV27	19	CASSSTRVAGGPGTDTQYF	TGTGCCAGCAGTTCTACCCGGGTAGCGGGGGGGCCCGGGACAGATACGCAGTATTTT
TRBD2	NA	TRBJ2-7	TRBV20-1	14	CSAPTSGLTYEQYF	TGCAGTGCGCCGACTAGCGGGCTAACCTACGAGCAGTACTTC
TRBD1	many	TRBJ2-1	TRBV7-9	15	CASSLRDSLYNEQFF	TGTGCCAGCAGCCTCCGGGACAGCCTCTACAATGAGCAGTTCTTC
NA	many	TRBJ1-2	TRBV9	17	CASSVENIYDRNYGYTF	TGTGCCAGCAGCGTAGAAAATATATATGACAGGAACTATGGCTACACCTTC
TRBD1	many	TRBJ1-2	TRBV5-1	13	CASSRGQHYGYTF	TGCGCCAGCAGCCGGGGACAGCACTATGGCTACACCTTC
NA	few	TRBJ2-5	TRBV4-2	16	CASSQEGYDDQETQYF	TGTGCCAGCAGCCAAGAAGGTTACGACGACCAAGAGACCCAGTACTTC
NA	many	TRBJ2-1	TRBV12-3/TRBV12-4	8	CASSPSFF	TGTGCCAGCAGTCCTTCGTTCTTC
NA	few	TRBJ2-7	TRBV25-1	14	CASSEEDGPYEQYF	TGTGCCAGCAGTGAAGAGGATGGACCCTACGAGCAGTACTTC
NA	few	TRBJ1-1	TRBV12-3/TRBV12-4	14	CASSLSAYDTEAFF	TGTGCCAGCAGTTTATCAGCGTACGACACTGAAGCTTTCTTT
TRBD2	few	TRBJ2-7	TRBV20-1	13	CSARGLAEYEQYF	TGCAGTGCTAGGGGACTAGCGGAATACGAGCAGTACTTC
TRBD1	few	TRBJ2-7	TRBV11-2	15	CASSPSFDRAYEQYF	TGTGCCAGCAGCCCCTCTTTTGACAGGGCCTACGAGCAGTACTTC
NA	few	TRBJ2-7	TRBV27	15	CASSLSWTGTYEQYF	TGTGCCAGCAGTTTATCGTGGACGGGCACCTACGAGCAGTACTTC
NA	many	TRBJ2-3	TRBV5-1	16	CASSLGHGGSTDTQYF	TGCGCCAGCAGCCTCGGACACGGTGGGAGCACAGATACGCAGTATTTT